These T cell receptor beta chains were read from a single sample in a study of CD8+CD57+ T cells in acquired aplastic anemia. TCRdb reanalysed the reads using MiXCR and keeps one entry per CDR3 protein. Here the sample spans about 180,000 distinct CDR3 sequences, less than 65% being singletons. Sequences were obtained from sorted CD4+, CD8+, or CD8+CD57+ T cells (not recorded which) from PBMCs. The receptors derive from a human donor with aplastic anemia. Both conserved end residues are part of each CDR3. Each record gives: CDR3 DNA, CDR3 protein, V gene, D gene, clone size, J gene. D genes are given only for firm matches. Clone size is given for some rows only: seen once, a few or many times, or a class if the clone is expanded.

cdr3_nt: TGTGCCTGGAACGAGAGGCTGAACACTGAAGCTTTCTTT
cdr3_aa: CAWNERLNTEAFF
v_call: TRBV30
d_call: -
clone_size: few
j_call: TRBJ1-1

cdr3_nt: TGTGCCAGCAGCCAAGATGGGGTCTCCTACGAGCAGTACTTC
cdr3_aa: CASSQDGVSYEQYF
v_call: TRBV7-9
d_call: -
clone_size: -
j_call: TRBJ2-7

cdr3_nt: TGCAGTGCTAGAGATTTAGTAGGGACAGGGCTGTCCTACGAGCAGTACTTC
cdr3_aa: CSARDLVGTGLSYEQYF
v_call: TRBV20-1
d_call: TRBD1
clone_size: -
j_call: TRBJ2-7

cdr3_nt: TGCAGTGCTAGGCCCCGGACAGGGAGCTACGAGCAGTACTTC
cdr3_aa: CSARPRTGSYEQYF
v_call: TRBV20-1
d_call: TRBD1
clone_size: -
j_call: TRBJ2-7

cdr3_nt: TGTGCCACCCAACGCAGAGGTAAGGATGACACCGGGGAGCTGTTTTTT
cdr3_aa: CATQRRGKDDTGELFF
v_call: TRBV19
d_call: -
clone_size: -
j_call: TRBJ2-2

cdr3_nt: TGTGCCAGCAGCCCCGGGACTAGCGGGAAAACGCAGTATTTT
cdr3_aa: CASSPGTSGKTQYF
v_call: TRBV7-2
d_call: TRBD2
clone_size: -
j_call: TRBJ2-3

cdr3_nt: TGTGCCAGCAGTGAATCCACGTATCAGCAGTACTTC
cdr3_aa: CASSESTYQQYF
v_call: TRBV25-1
d_call: -
clone_size: few
j_call: TRBJ2-7

cdr3_nt: TGCGCCAGCAGCTCAGGCCAGGTCGGGTCACCCCTCCACTTT
cdr3_aa: CASSSGQVGSPLHF
v_call: TRBV5-1
d_call: -
clone_size: -
j_call: TRBJ1-6

cdr3_nt: TGCGCCAGCAGCCAAGCGGGACAGGTGTTGCTGGACTATGGCTACACCTTC
cdr3_aa: CASSQAGQVLLDYGYTF
v_call: TRBV7-6
d_call: TRBD1
clone_size: -
j_call: TRBJ1-2

cdr3_nt: TGTGCCAGCAGCTTTTCAGGGTTTGCGGCCTACGAGCAGTACTTC
cdr3_aa: CASSFSGFAAYEQYF
v_call: TRBV7-8
d_call: -
clone_size: -
j_call: TRBJ2-7

cdr3_nt: TGTGCCAGCAGTCCCCCAGTGGGGAGTGGCGGTGATGGCTACACCTTC
cdr3_aa: CASSPPVGSGGDGYTF
v_call: TRBV25-1
d_call: -
clone_size: -
j_call: TRBJ1-2

cdr3_nt: TGTGCCAGCGGTATTGTGGATACGCAGTATTTT
cdr3_aa: CASGIVDTQYF
v_call: TRBV14
d_call: -
clone_size: -
j_call: TRBJ2-3

cdr3_nt: TGTGCCACTATAGACAGGGGAGAGGTCAGCTCCTACGAGCAGTACTTC
cdr3_aa: CATIDRGEVSSYEQYF
v_call: TRBV24-1
d_call: TRBD1
clone_size: -
j_call: TRBJ2-7

cdr3_nt: TGCGCCAGCAGCCCCGCCACGGGACAGGGTGGTCTCTACGAGCAGTACTTC
cdr3_aa: CASSPATGQGGLYEQYF
v_call: TRBV4-1
d_call: TRBD1
clone_size: many
j_call: TRBJ2-7

cdr3_nt: TGTGCCTGGAGTCTAGGCCCAGCCCGAGGGGGCTACGAGCAGTACTTC
cdr3_aa: CAWSLGPARGGYEQYF
v_call: TRBV30
d_call: -
clone_size: few
j_call: TRBJ2-7

cdr3_nt: TGTGCCAGTAGTATAGGACTGTGGTCGGAGACCCAGTACTTC
cdr3_aa: CASSIGLWSETQYF
v_call: TRBV19
d_call: -
clone_size: -
j_call: TRBJ2-5

cdr3_nt: TGTGCCAGCAGCTTGGGCCGACTAGCTGAAGATACGCAGTATTTT
cdr3_aa: CASSLGRLAEDTQYF
v_call: TRBV7-9
d_call: TRBD2
clone_size: -
j_call: TRBJ2-3

cdr3_nt: TGTGCCAGCAGCCCGGCAGTTGCTGAGCAGTTCTTC
cdr3_aa: CASSPAVAEQFF
v_call: TRBV14
d_call: -
clone_size: many
j_call: TRBJ2-1

cdr3_nt: TGCGCCAGCAGCTTACGGACAGATCCTAACACTGAAGCTTTCTTT
cdr3_aa: CASSLRTDPNTEAFF
v_call: TRBV5-1
d_call: -
clone_size: -
j_call: TRBJ1-1

cdr3_nt: TGTGCCAGCAGCTTTTGGGGGAACCCCAGCACAGATACGCAGTATTTT
cdr3_aa: CASSFWGNPSTDTQYF
v_call: TRBV7-9
d_call: -
clone_size: many
j_call: TRBJ2-3

cdr3_nt: TGTGCCAGCACCTTGGCCAGGGGAGGGGCTGAAGCTTTCTTT
cdr3_aa: CASTLARGGAEAFF
v_call: TRBV2
d_call: -
clone_size: -
j_call: TRBJ1-1

cdr3_nt: TGTGCCAGCAGCTCGGGAGGCCCTTGGTACGAGCAGTACTTC
cdr3_aa: CASSSGGPWYEQYF
v_call: TRBV5-6
d_call: TRBD2
clone_size: once
j_call: TRBJ2-7

cdr3_nt: TGCAGTGCCTACGACCGGGACAGGGAGGAGACCCAGTACTTC
cdr3_aa: CSAYDRDREETQYF
v_call: TRBV20-1
d_call: TRBD1
clone_size: once
j_call: TRBJ2-5

cdr3_nt: TGCAGTGCTAGAGAGGAGTTCTACGAGCAGTACTTC
cdr3_aa: CSAREEFYEQYF
v_call: TRBV20-1
d_call: -
clone_size: -
j_call: TRBJ2-7

cdr3_nt: TGCGCCAGCAGCTTGGAAGGCGGGACAGAAATTTTC
cdr3_aa: CASSLEGGTEIF
v_call: TRBV5-1
d_call: TRBD1
clone_size: -
j_call: TRBJ1-2

cdr3_nt: TGTGCCAGCAGTGACCTGGACTGGGACACCGTTGTACACGAGCAGTACTTC
cdr3_aa: CASSDLDWDTVVHEQYF
v_call: TRBV25-1
d_call: -
clone_size: -
j_call: TRBJ2-7

cdr3_nt: TGTGCCACCAGCACGGGGGGAGCCGGCACAGATACGCAGTATTTT
cdr3_aa: CATSTGGAGTDTQYF
v_call: TRBV15
d_call: TRBD2
clone_size: -
j_call: TRBJ2-3

cdr3_nt: TGTGCCAGCAGCCTTGCGTTGGGGACTCATGGCTACACCTTC
cdr3_aa: CASSLALGTHGYTF
v_call: TRBV16
d_call: -
clone_size: -
j_call: TRBJ1-2

cdr3_nt: TGTGCCAGCAGTTTAGGAGAGATGGGGATAGGTGAAAAACTGTTTTTT
cdr3_aa: CASSLGEMGIGEKLFF
v_call: TRBV12-3/TRBV12-4
d_call: -
clone_size: -
j_call: TRBJ1-4

cdr3_nt: TGTGCCAGCAGCTTCGTGTCAGGCGGGACAGGGCTAGGGACCCCCCACTTT
cdr3_aa: CASSFVSGGTGLGTPHF
v_call: TRBV7-9
d_call: TRBD1
clone_size: -
j_call: TRBJ1-6

cdr3_nt: TGTGCCACCAGCAGGGACAGACTAGCGTCAGATACGCAGTATTTT
cdr3_aa: CATSRDRLASDTQYF
v_call: TRBV15
d_call: TRBD2
clone_size: -
j_call: TRBJ2-3

cdr3_nt: TGTGCCACCAGCAGAGCGGGACTAGCGGGACCCAGCTCCTACGAGCAGTACTTC
cdr3_aa: CATSRAGLAGPSSYEQYF
v_call: TRBV15
d_call: TRBD2
clone_size: -
j_call: TRBJ2-7

cdr3_nt: TGTGCCAGCAGCTTAGGGCTAGCGGGGGCCGCGGATGAGCAGTTCTTC
cdr3_aa: CASSLGLAGAADEQFF
v_call: TRBV11-3
d_call: TRBD2
clone_size: -
j_call: TRBJ2-1

cdr3_nt: TGTGCCAGCAGTGAAGGTGGTGCAGGGTCCCCCTCCTACGAGCAGTACTTC
cdr3_aa: CASSEGGAGSPSYEQYF
v_call: TRBV6-1
d_call: -
clone_size: many
j_call: TRBJ2-7

cdr3_nt: TGTGCCATCAGCCCCGACAATGAGCAGTTCTTC
cdr3_aa: CAISPDNEQFF
v_call: TRBV10-3
d_call: -
clone_size: few
j_call: TRBJ2-1

cdr3_nt: TGTGCCAGCAGCTTAGCTCACAGGGATGAACAGTTCTTC
cdr3_aa: CASSLAHRDEQFF
v_call: TRBV7-6
d_call: -
clone_size: -
j_call: TRBJ2-1

cdr3_nt: TGTGCCACCGGCCGGACGGAGAACTACAATGAGCAGTTCTTC
cdr3_aa: CATGRTENYNEQFF
v_call: TRBV24-1
d_call: -
clone_size: -
j_call: TRBJ2-1

cdr3_nt: TGCAGTGCTAGTGGGCTGCAGGTCAACTTCAACACTGAAGCTTTCTTT
cdr3_aa: CSASGLQVNFNTEAFF
v_call: TRBV20-1
d_call: -
clone_size: -
j_call: TRBJ1-1

cdr3_nt: TGCAGCGCAGACGGGGCCGCTAGCACGGATACGCAGTATTTT
cdr3_aa: CSADGAASTDTQYF
v_call: TRBV29-1
d_call: -
clone_size: -
j_call: TRBJ2-3

cdr3_nt: TGTGCCAGCAGCTGGGGGCTTAACTACGAGCAGTACTTC
cdr3_aa: CASSWGLNYEQYF
v_call: TRBV7-8
d_call: -
clone_size: few
j_call: TRBJ2-7

cdr3_nt: TGTGCCAGCGGGAGTGGTACCTACGAGCAGTACTTC
cdr3_aa: CASGSGTYEQYF
v_call: TRBV2
d_call: -
clone_size: few
j_call: TRBJ2-7

cdr3_nt: TGTGCCAGCAGCTTAGGTAGGTTAGGCCTCTCCTACAATGAGCAGTTCTTC
cdr3_aa: CASSLGRLGLSYNEQFF
v_call: TRBV7-9
d_call: -
clone_size: -
j_call: TRBJ2-1

cdr3_nt: TGTGCCAGTAGTATAGGGGGCCGCTCCTACAATGAGCAGTTCTTC
cdr3_aa: CASSIGGRSYNEQFF
v_call: TRBV19
d_call: -
clone_size: many
j_call: TRBJ2-1

cdr3_nt: TGTGCCACCAGTGATCCCCAGTACAATGAGCAGTTCTTC
cdr3_aa: CATSDPQYNEQFF
v_call: TRBV24-1
d_call: -
clone_size: many
j_call: TRBJ2-1

cdr3_nt: TGTGCCACCAGCAGAGCGGGGGGAAATCAGCCCCAGCATTTT
cdr3_aa: CATSRAGGNQPQHF
v_call: TRBV15
d_call: -
clone_size: -
j_call: TRBJ1-5

cdr3_nt: TGCAGTGCTAGAGATAAGCGGGGTCCCTACGAGCAGTACTTC
cdr3_aa: CSARDKRGPYEQYF
v_call: TRBV20-1
d_call: TRBD2
clone_size: many
j_call: TRBJ2-7

cdr3_nt: TGTGCCAGCAGCACGGGACAGCTGACCTCTGGAAACACCATATATTTT
cdr3_aa: CASSTGQLTSGNTIYF
v_call: TRBV9
d_call: TRBD1
clone_size: -
j_call: TRBJ1-3

cdr3_nt: TGTGCCAGCAGCCGAATGGGACAGGGGTCTGAAAAACTGTTTTTT
cdr3_aa: CASSRMGQGSEKLFF
v_call: TRBV9
d_call: TRBD1
clone_size: -
j_call: TRBJ1-4

cdr3_nt: TGTGCCAGCAGTCACGGCGAGGTGGATACGCAGTATTTT
cdr3_aa: CASSHGEVDTQYF
v_call: TRBV7-9
d_call: -
clone_size: -
j_call: TRBJ2-3

cdr3_nt: TGCGCCAGCAGCTTGGACGGGCCTTCCTACAATGAGCAGTTCTTC
cdr3_aa: CASSLDGPSYNEQFF
v_call: TRBV5-1
d_call: -
clone_size: many
j_call: TRBJ2-1

cdr3_nt: TGTGCCAGCAGCTTGGGAAAGGAAAATCAGCCCCAGCATTTT
cdr3_aa: CASSLGKENQPQHF
v_call: TRBV7-8
d_call: -
clone_size: -
j_call: TRBJ1-5

cdr3_nt: TGTGCCAGCAGCTTTGATTCACCCCTCCACTTT
cdr3_aa: CASSFDSPLHF
v_call: TRBV7-8
d_call: -
clone_size: -
j_call: TRBJ1-6

cdr3_nt: TGCAGTGCTAGCCACGGGGTCTCCAATAAGCAGTTCTTC
cdr3_aa: CSASHGVSNKQFF
v_call: TRBV20-1
d_call: -
clone_size: -
j_call: TRBJ2-1

cdr3_nt: TGCAGTGCTAATGCCCAGGAGAACACTGAAGCTTTCTTT
cdr3_aa: CSANAQENTEAFF
v_call: TRBV20-1
d_call: -
clone_size: -
j_call: TRBJ1-1

cdr3_nt: TGTGCCACCAGCGCCCGAGGAGGGGTTTCGAATTCACCCCTCCACTTT
cdr3_aa: CATSARGGVSNSPLHF
v_call: TRBV15
d_call: -
clone_size: -
j_call: TRBJ1-6

cdr3_nt: TGTGCCAGCAGCTTAGCGCGAGGGGGGGAGACCCAGTACTTC
cdr3_aa: CASSLARGGETQYF
v_call: TRBV7-8
d_call: -
clone_size: -
j_call: TRBJ2-5

cdr3_nt: TGTGCCAGCAGCGTAGTCGGAGGGCCCCCTTACAACAATGAGCAGTTCTTC
cdr3_aa: CASSVVGGPPYNNEQFF
v_call: TRBV9
d_call: -
clone_size: -
j_call: TRBJ2-1